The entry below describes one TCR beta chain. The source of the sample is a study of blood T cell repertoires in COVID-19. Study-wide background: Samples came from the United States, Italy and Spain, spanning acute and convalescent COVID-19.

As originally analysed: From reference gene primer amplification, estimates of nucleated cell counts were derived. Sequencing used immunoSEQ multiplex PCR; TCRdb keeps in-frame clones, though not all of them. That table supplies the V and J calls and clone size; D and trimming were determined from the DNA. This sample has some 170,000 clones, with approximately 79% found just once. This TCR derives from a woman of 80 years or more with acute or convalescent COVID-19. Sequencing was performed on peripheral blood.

The CDR3 bases are TGTGCCAGCAGCTTATCGGCGCGGAGCTCCTACGAGCAGTACTTC. Translated: CASSLSARSSYEQYF. J is TRBJ2-7 and V is TRBV7-6; D uncertain. Looked up from germline, CDR1 is SGHVS and CDR2 is FNYEAQ. CDR3 length: 15 amino acids. V was shortened by 2 bases and J by 0 bases, with 11 bases between the two germline ends.